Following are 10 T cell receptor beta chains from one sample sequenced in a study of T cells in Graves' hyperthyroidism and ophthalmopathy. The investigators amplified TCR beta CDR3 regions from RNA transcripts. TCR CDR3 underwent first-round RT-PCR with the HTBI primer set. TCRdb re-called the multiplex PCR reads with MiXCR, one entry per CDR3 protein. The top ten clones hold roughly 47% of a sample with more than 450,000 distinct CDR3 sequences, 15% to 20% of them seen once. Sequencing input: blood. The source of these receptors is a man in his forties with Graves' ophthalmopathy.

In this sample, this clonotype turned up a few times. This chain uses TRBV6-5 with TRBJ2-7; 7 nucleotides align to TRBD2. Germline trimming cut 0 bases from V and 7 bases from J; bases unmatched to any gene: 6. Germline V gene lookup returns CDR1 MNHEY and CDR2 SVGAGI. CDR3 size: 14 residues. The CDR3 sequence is CASSYSRLAGEQYF. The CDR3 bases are TGTGCCAGCAGTTACTCCAGACTAGCTGGGGAGCAGTACTTC.

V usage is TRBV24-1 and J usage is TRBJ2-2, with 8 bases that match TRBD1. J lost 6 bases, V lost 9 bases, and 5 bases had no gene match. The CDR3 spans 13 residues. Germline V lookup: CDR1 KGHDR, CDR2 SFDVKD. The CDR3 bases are TGTGCCACCGGACAGGGTGGGTCCGGGGAGCTGTTTTTT. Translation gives CATGQGGSGELFF.

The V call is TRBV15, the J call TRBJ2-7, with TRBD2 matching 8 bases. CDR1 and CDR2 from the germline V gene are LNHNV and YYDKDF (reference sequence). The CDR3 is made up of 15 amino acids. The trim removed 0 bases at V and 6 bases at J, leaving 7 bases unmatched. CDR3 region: CATSRDPSGGSEQYF. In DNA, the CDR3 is TGTGCCACCAGCAGAGATCCCTCGGGGGGGTCCGAGCAGTACTTC.

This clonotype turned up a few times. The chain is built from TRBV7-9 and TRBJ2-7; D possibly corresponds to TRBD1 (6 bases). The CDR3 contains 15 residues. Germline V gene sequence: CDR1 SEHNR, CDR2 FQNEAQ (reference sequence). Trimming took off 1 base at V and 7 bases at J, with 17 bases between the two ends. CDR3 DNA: TGTGCCAGCAGCTTAGTGGGCCAGGGGTTTGGAGAGCAGTACTTC. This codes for CASSLVGQGFGEQYF.

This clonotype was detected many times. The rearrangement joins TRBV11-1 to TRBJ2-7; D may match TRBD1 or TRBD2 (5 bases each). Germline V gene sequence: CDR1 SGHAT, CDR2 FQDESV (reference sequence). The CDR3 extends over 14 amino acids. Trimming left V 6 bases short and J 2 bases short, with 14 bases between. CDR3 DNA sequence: TGTGCCAGCAGTTCGGGACGGATTACCTACGAGCAGTACTTC. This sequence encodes CASSSGRITYEQYF.

In DNA, the CDR3 is TGTGCCAGCAGCGTCGGGACAGGATCTGGAAACACCATATATTTT. This sequence encodes CASSVGTGSGNTIYF. The chain is built from TRBV9 and TRBJ1-3; 8 bases agree with TRBD1. The CDR3 contains 15 residues. Germline V gene lookup returns CDR1 SGDLS and CDR2 YYNGEE. V was clipped by 2 bases and J by 1 base; unmatched bases: 2.

The CDR3 protein is CSLGGNEQFF. CDR3 DNA: TGCAGCCTCGGGGGGAATGAGCAGTTCTTC. The chain is built from TRBV29-1 and TRBJ2-1, with TRBD2 matching over 7 bases. This CDR3 contains 10 residues. The germline V gene encodes CDR1 SQVTM and CDR2 ANQGSEA. The V segment lost 8 bases and the J segment 7 bases; nucleotides outside the gene matches: 2.

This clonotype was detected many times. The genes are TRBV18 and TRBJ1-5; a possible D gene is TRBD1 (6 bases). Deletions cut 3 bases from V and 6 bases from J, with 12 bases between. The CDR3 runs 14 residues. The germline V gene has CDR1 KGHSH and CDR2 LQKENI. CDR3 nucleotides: TGTGCCAGCTCACCTGGGGGCGCGAGTCAGCCCCAGCATTTT. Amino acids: CASSPGGASQPQHF.

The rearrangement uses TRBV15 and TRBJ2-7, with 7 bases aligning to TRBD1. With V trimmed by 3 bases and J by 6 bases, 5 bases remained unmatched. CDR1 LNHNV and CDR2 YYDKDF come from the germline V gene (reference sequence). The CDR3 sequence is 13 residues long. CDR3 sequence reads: CATSSLAGGEQYF. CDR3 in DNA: TGTGCCACCAGCAGCCTCGCAGGGGGCGAGCAGTACTTC. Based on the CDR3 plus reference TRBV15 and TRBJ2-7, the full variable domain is DAMVIQNPRYQVTQFGKPVTLSCSQTLNHNVMYWYQQKSSQAPKLLFHYYDKDFNNEADTPDNFQSRRPNTSFCFLDIRSPGLGDTAMYLCATSSLAGGEQYFGPGTRLTVT.

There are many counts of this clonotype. The CDR3 sequence is CASSQKTSGSRDTQYF. The CDR3 DNA reads TGTGCCAGCAGCCAAAAGACTAGCGGGAGTAGGGATACGCAGTATTTT. The chain joins TRBV3-1 to TRBJ2-3; 12 bases align to TRBD2. The germline V gene has CDR1 LGHDT and CDR2 YNNKEL (reference sequence). The CDR3 extends over 16 amino acids. The trim removed 2 bases at V and 6 bases at J, leaving 6 bases unmatched.